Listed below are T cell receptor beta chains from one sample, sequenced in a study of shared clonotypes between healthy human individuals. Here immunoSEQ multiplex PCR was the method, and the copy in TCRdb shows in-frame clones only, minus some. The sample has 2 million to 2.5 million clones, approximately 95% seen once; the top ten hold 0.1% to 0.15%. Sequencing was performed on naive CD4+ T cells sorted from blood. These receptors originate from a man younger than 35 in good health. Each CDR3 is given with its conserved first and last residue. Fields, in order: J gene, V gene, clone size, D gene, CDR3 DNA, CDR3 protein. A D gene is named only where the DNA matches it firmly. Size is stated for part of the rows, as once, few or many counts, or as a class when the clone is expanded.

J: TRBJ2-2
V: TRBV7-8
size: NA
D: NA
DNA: TGTGCCAGCAGCCCCCCTCAGGGCACCGGGGAGCTGTTTTTT
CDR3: CASSPPQGTGELFF

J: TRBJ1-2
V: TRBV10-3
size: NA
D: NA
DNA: TGTGCCATCAGTGGGTCAGGGAACTATGGCTACACCTTC
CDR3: CAISGSGNYGYTF

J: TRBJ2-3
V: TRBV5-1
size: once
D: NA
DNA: TGCGCCAGCAGCTTTCTAGCGCCCGGCACAGATACGCAGTATTTT
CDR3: CASSFLAPGTDTQYF

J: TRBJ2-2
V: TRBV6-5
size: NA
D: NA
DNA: TGTGCCAGTACACCGGGACAAAGAGACACCGGGGAGCTGTTTTTT
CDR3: CASTPGQRDTGELFF

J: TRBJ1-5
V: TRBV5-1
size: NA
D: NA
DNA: TGCGCCAGCAGCTCTGGACACTTAGCTGGGCCCCAGCATTTT
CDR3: CASSSGHLAGPQHF

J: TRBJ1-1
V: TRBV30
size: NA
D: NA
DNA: TGTGCCCGGACCCGGAGGGAAGGGTACAACACTGAAGCTTTCTTT
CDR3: CARTRREGYNTEAFF

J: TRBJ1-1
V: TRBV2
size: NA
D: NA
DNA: TGTGCCAGCACCGAAGCGACAGGATCCACTGAAGCTTTCTTT
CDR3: CASTEATGSTEAFF

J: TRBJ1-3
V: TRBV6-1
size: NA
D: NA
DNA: TGTGCCAGCACCCTTGGTAATGGAAACACCATATATTTT
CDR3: CASTLGNGNTIYF

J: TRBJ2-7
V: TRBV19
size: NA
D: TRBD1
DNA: TGTGCCAGTAGTGTAGGGGGCGGCTACGAGCAGTACTTC
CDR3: CASSVGGGYEQYF

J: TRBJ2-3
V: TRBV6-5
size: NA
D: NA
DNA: TGTGCCAGCAGATACGTGGATACGCAGTATTTT
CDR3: CASRYVDTQYF

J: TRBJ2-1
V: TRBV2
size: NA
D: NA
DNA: TGTGCCAGCAGTGAACTACTAGCCGCCAATGAGCAGTTCTTC
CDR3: CASSELLAANEQFF